This TCR beta chain was identified during a study of blood T cell repertoires in COVID-19. The length of the CDR3 is 14 residues. Germline V lookup: CDR1 SGHDN, CDR2 FVKESK. V gave up 1 base and J gave up 5 bases, with 11 bases separating them. This table comes from immunoSEQ multiplex PCR, and its TCRdb copy is limited to in-frame clones, with some not included. The sample consists of approximately 150,000 clones, 87% of them appearing once. V gene TRBV14 combines with J gene TRBJ1-1; D is possibly TRBD1 (5 bases). Sequenced input: peripheral blood. The source is a woman between 45 and 60 years old with acute or convalescent COVID-19. The CDR3 reads CASSQVGGGTEAFF. The CDR3 nucleotides read TGTGCCAGCAGCCAAGTGGGGGGAGGTACTGAAGCTTTCTTT.